The 25 T cell receptor beta chains in this list originate from one sample, sequenced in a study of T-cell reconstitution after alpha-beta-depleted transplantation in children. Library preparation (for TCRbeta) was performed with unique molecular identifiers. One entry per CDR3 protein results from TCRdb running MiXCR on the PCR reads. The table shows 350,000 to 500,000 distinct CDR3 sequences, with roughly 43% occurring only once. The sample here was PBMCs, taken before TCRalphabeta/CD19-depleted stem cell transplant. These receptors were taken from a girl under 10 years old with aplastic anemia, due to receive a stem cell transplant.

This clonotype was observed a handful of times. The rearrangement links TRBV6-1 to TRBJ2-3, with D perhaps TRBD2 (7 bases). V dropped 8 bases and J dropped 1 base, with 13 bases sitting between them. CDR1 and CDR2 (germline): MNHNS, SASEGT. This CDR3 comprises 14 residues. Here the CDR3 reads CASWRGGGTDTQYF. Here the CDR3 DNA reads TGTGCCAGCTGGAGGGGGGGAGGCACAGATACGCAGTATTTT.

This clonotype appeared a few times. The genes are TRBV6-5 and TRBJ2-7; D is possibly TRBD2 (6 bases). Trimming took 2 bases from V and 3 from J, leaving 14 bases between them. The CDR3 extends over 15 amino acids. CDR1 and CDR2 from the germline V gene are MNHEY and SVGAGI. The CDR3 loop is CASSYRGAWNYEQYF. CDR3 in DNA: TGTGCCAGCAGTTACCGCGGGGCCTGGAACTACGAGCAGTACTTC.

This clonotype was counted between two and nine times. Sequence at one end of the junction differs from germline and may be a read error. The chain uses TRBV7-9 and TRBJ2-5; TRBD2 agrees at 10 bases. The CDR3 has 13 amino acids. Germline V lookup: CDR1 SEHNR, CDR2 FQNEAQ (reference sequence). The CDR3 DNA is TGTGCCAGCAGCTCAACGAGCATAGCGGGGGGAAATTTC. Translated: CASSSTSIAGGNF. Complete variable domain (other parts from reference TRBV7-9 and TRBJ2-5): DTGVSQNPRHKITKRGQNVTFRCDPISEHNRLYWYRQTLGQGPEFLTYFQNEAQLEKSRLLSDRFSAERPKGSFSTLEIQRTEQGDSAMYLCASSSTSIAGGNFGPGTRLLVL.

This clonotype has at least ten counts. V and J are TRBV5-5 and TRBJ2-5; TRBD1 might be the D (6 bases). Trimming shortened V by 3 bases and J by 5 bases, and 11 bases separated the two germline ends. The CDR3 consists of 13 residues. CDR1 is SGHKS and CDR2 is YYEKEE in the germline V gene (reference sequence). The CDR3 DNA follows: TGTGCCAGCAGCTGGGGGCCCAGCGAGACCCAGTACTTC. The encoded protein is CASSWGPSETQYF.

The V gene is TRBV20-1, the J gene TRBJ2-1; tentative D call: TRBD1 (6 bases). Germline V gives CDR1 DFQATT, CDR2 SNEGSKA (reference sequence). The ends were cut back, 5 bases at V and 4 bases at J, with 21 bases in the middle. CDR3 length equals 16 residues. In DNA, the CDR3 is TGCAGTGCTCCCCAGGGGCCCGTCCTTACTTACAATGAGCAGTTCTTC. The encoded protein is CSAPQGPVLTYNEQFF.

The chain uses TRBV29-1 and TRBJ2-7; D is unresolved. This CDR3 is built from 15 residues. The V end was cut by 4 bases, the J end by 6 bases, with 22 bases between. Per the germline V gene, CDR1 is SQVTM and CDR2 is ANQGSEA. CDR3 bases: TGCAGCGTTGGAATCCCGGGTTTCCCCGCATGCGAGCAGTACTTC. Protein: CSVGIPGFPACEQYF.

The chain carries TRBV7-3 and TRBJ2-1; D remains unclear. Germline CDR1 SGHTA, CDR2 FQGTGA. The CDR3 has 15 residues. V lost 2 bases to trimming and J lost 2 bases, with 10 bases between them. CDR3 DNA sequence: TGTGCCAGCAGCTTAGTCGATGGGGCCTACAATGAGCAGTTCTTC. Translation: CASSLVDGAYNEQFF.

V usage is TRBV6-6 and J usage is TRBJ2-5, with TRBD1 identical over 8 bases. Looked up from germline, CDR1 is MNHNY and CDR2 is SVGAGI (reference sequence). The CDR3 runs to 12 residues. J gave up 3 bases and V 7 bases, and 1 base lay outside the gene matches. As DNA, the CDR3 is TGTGCCAGCAAGACAGGGGAAGAGACCCAGTACTTC. Its protein is CASKTGEETQYF.

V is TRBV3-1 and J is TRBJ1-2, with D possibly TRBD1 on 6 matching bases. V shed 0 bases and J shed 4 bases, with 24 bases lying between them. Germline loops: CDR1 LGHDT, CDR2 YNNKEL (reference sequence). CDR3 length: 19 residues. In DNA, the CDR3 is TGTGCCAGCAGCCAAGATCAGGGGTCAGGGCCCCTGGAGGTCTATGGCTACACCTTC. This codes for CASSQDQGSGPLEVYGYTF.

The chain links TRBV19 to TRBJ1-4; tentatively, D is TRBD1 (6 bases). The V gene lost 5 bases and the J gene lost 5 bases, with 15 bases spanning the gap. CDR1 is LNHDA, CDR2 SQIVND, per germline (reference sequence). The CDR3 runs 15 residues. CDR3 loop: CASSRPHGTNEKLFF. CDR3 bases: TGTGCCAGTAGTCGCCCCCACGGGACAAATGAAAAACTGTTTTTT.

This clonotype was found many times. This chain uses TRBV5-1 with TRBJ2-5; D possibly corresponds to TRBD2 (6 bases). Germline V lookup: CDR1 SGHRS, CDR2 YFSETQ. The CDR3 contains 15 residues. V gave up 5 bases and J gave up 4 bases, with 18 bases separating them. DNA of the CDR3: TGCGCCAGCAGGAGGGCGGGACCCGGGGTAGAGACCCAGTACTTC. This gives the protein CASRRAGPGVETQYF.

The chain employs TRBV9 and TRBJ2-5; D is undetermined. The length of the CDR3 is 15 residues. In germline, CDR1 is SGDLS, CDR2 YYNGEE. Trimming shortened V by 0 bases and J by 1 base, and 10 bases separated the two germline ends. DNA for the CDR3: TGTGCCAGCAGCGTAGAAGGTTGGGCCCAAGAGACCCAGTACTTC. As protein: CASSVEGWAQETQYF.

The table lists this clonotype with a count of one. CDR3 sequence (DNA): TGCAGTGCCACAATTCGGGGCAAACCCGATAAAACCCAGTACTTC. It codes for CSATIRGKPDKTQYF. The V gene is TRBV20-1, the J gene TRBJ2-5; possibly TRBD1 or TRBD2 for D (5 bases each). From germline, CDR1 is DFQATT and CDR2 SNEGSKA (reference sequence). CDR3 length equals 15 residues. The germline V and J ends were trimmed by 6 bases and 8 bases, with 25 bases remaining between them.

At least ten counts were recorded for this clonotype. V and J are TRBV12-3 or TRBV12-4 and TRBJ2-7; no firm D call. Trimming took off 6 bases at V and 9 bases at J, with 12 bases between the two ends. The length of the CDR3 is 11 residues. Here the CDR3 DNA reads TGTGCCAGCAGCCGATCGACGGGGCAGTACTTC. This codes for CASSRSTGQYF.

The chain has TRBV2 and TRBJ2-1; D possibly corresponds to TRBD2 (6 bases). CDR3 size: 13 residues. CDR1 and CDR2 from the germline V gene are SNHLY and FYNNEI. V was shortened by 7 bases and J by 10 bases, with 17 bases between the two germline ends. DNA for the CDR3: TGTGCCAGCAAGGAGGGCCTGAATTTAGAGCAGTTCTTC. Protein: CASKEGLNLEQFF.

DNA of the CDR3: TGTGCCAGCAGTTTCCGACAGGGGAGGACTGAAGCTTTCTTT. Translated: CASSFRQGRTEAFF. V is TRBV27 and J is TRBJ1-1; 8 bases fit TRBD1. The CDR3 has 14 amino acids. V shed 3 bases and J 5 bases; nucleotides not matched to a gene: 5. Germline loops: CDR1 MNHEY, CDR2 SMNVEV (reference sequence).

V is TRBV9 and J is TRBJ2-5, with 7 positions matching TRBD2. J was trimmed by 0 bases and V by 0 bases; bases with no gene match: 5. The CDR3 is 16 residues long. Per germline, CDR1 SGDLS and CDR2 YYNGEE. The CDR3 DNA is TGTGCCAGCAGCGTAGGTCTAGGGACTAACCAAGAGACCCAGTACTTC. This translates into CASSVGLGTNQETQYF.

V gene TRBV20-1 combines with J gene TRBJ2-7; D not certain. Between the trimmed V and J ends, which lost 2 bases and 4 bases, there was a span of 12 bases. The CDR3 has 13 residues. In germline, CDR1 is DFQATT, CDR2 SNEGSKA (reference sequence). Written as DNA, the CDR3 is TGCAGTGCTAGATTCCATGACGATTACGAGCAGTACTTC. Its protein product is CSARFHDDYEQYF.

The chain carries TRBV29-1 and TRBJ2-7, with TRBD2 identical over 9 bases. Germline V gene sequence: CDR1 SQVTM, CDR2 ANQGSEA. This CDR3 comprises 16 residues. V lost 4 bases, J lost 1 base, and 11 bases stayed unmatched. CDR3 region: CSVVMLATSGSYEQYF. Written as DNA, the CDR3 is TGCAGCGTTGTAATGTTGGCGACTAGCGGATCCTACGAGCAGTACTTC.

The sample holds a few counts of this clonotype. The V gene is TRBV20-1, the J gene TRBJ2-1; D gene uncertain. The CDR3 has 12 residues. Per the germline V gene, CDR1 is DFQATT and CDR2 is SNEGSKA (reference sequence). Trimming left V 6 bases short and J 5 bases short, with 11 bases between. As DNA, the CDR3 is TGCAGTGCCCCTACAAACAACAATGAGCAGTTCTTC. It yields the protein CSAPTNNNEQFF.

V and J are TRBV28 and TRBJ2-3; a weak D match, TRBD1 (5 bases). V lost 0 bases, J lost 2 bases, and 9 bases lay in between. CDR3 length: 15 amino acids. From germline, CDR1 is MDHEN and CDR2 SYDVKM. CDR3 sequence: CASSLCARVTDTQYF. CDR3 in DNA: TGTGCCAGCAGTTTATGCGCCAGGGTCACAGATACGCAGTATTTT.

V is TRBV10-3 and J is TRBJ2-3; TRBD2 matches 7 bases. The germline V gene has CDR1 ENHRY and CDR2 SYGVKD. V shed 3 bases and J 3 bases; nucleotides not matched to a gene: 6. This CDR3 is 15 amino acids long. This chain's CDR3 is CAISDPGAGTDTQYF. The CDR3 region has the DNA TGTGCCATCAGTGATCCGGGAGCGGGGACAGATACGCAGTATTTT.

Only a few counts were recorded for this clonotype. This sequence joins TRBV3-1 and TRBJ2-5; 13 bases are a match to TRBD2. There are 16 residues in the CDR3. The germline CDR1 and CDR2 sequences are LGHDT and YNNKEL (reference sequence). J was trimmed by 1 base and V by 4 bases; bases with no gene match: 3. The CDR3 reads CASSRGLAGVQETQYF. CDR3 bases: TGTGCCAGCAGCCGCGGACTAGCGGGAGTCCAAGAGACCCAGTACTTC.

This clonotype was counted at least ten times. The gene calls are TRBV29-1 and TRBJ2-2, with D unresolved. Trimming removed 7 bases from V and 3 bases from J, with 9 bases in between. Per the germline V gene, CDR1 is SQVTM and CDR2 is ANQGSEA. The CDR3 extends over 12 amino acids. The CDR3 loop is CSAPLYTGELFF. CDR3 nucleotides: TGCAGCGCCCCACTTTACACCGGGGAGCTGTTTTTT.

This chain uses TRBV7-6 with TRBJ2-3; D not certain. Trimming left V 1 base short and J 1 base short, with 12 bases between. Germline V gene sequence: CDR1 SGHVS, CDR2 FNYEAQ. The CDR3 sequence is 16 residues long. In DNA form, the CDR3 reads TGTGCCAGCAGCTTAGGCGAGCCCACTGGCACAGATACGCAGTATTTT. This codes for CASSLGEPTGTDTQYF.